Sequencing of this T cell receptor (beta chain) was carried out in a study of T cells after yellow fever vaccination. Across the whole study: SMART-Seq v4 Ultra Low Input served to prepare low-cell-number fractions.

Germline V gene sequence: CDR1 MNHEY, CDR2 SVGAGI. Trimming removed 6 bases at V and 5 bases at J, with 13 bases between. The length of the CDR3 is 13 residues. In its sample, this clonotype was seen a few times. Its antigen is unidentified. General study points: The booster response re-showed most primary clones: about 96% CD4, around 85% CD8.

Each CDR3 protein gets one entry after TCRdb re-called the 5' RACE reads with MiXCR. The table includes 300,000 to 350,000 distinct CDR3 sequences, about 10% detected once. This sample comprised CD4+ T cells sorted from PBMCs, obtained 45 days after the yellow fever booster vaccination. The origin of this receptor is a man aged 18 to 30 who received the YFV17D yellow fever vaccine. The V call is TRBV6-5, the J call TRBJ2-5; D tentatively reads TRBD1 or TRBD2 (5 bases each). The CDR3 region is CASRPTWGETQYF. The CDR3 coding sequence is TGTGCCAGCAGACCTACGTGGGGGGAGACCCAGTACTTC.